This entry lists 19 T cell receptor beta chains sequenced from one sample in a study of T cell clonotyping in hematopoietic cell transplantation. The time point: recipient sample about 28 days before transplant, after cytoreduction. The protocol was immunoSEQ multiplex PCR, while the TCRdb copy is restricted to in-frame clones and leaves out a portion. The data contain approximately 30,000 clones, roughly 84% of them singletons. This specimen consisted of peripheral blood mononuclear cells, obtained before stem cell transplant. These receptors all stem from a man aged 35 to 55 with acute myeloid leukemia. Some clones in this sample may be carry-over from other donors' samples.

The gene calls are TRBV5-1 and TRBJ2-7; 9 bases agree with TRBD1. The CDR3 spans 17 residues. Germline assignment: CDR1 SGHRS and CDR2 YFSETQ. V gave up 2 bases and J gave up 2 bases; unmatched junction bases: 11. DNA of the CDR3: TGCGCCAGCAGCTTCGAAGGGACAGGGAATTTCCCCTACGAGCAGTACTTC. Amino acid sequence: CASSFEGTGNFPYEQYF. The full variable domain, with the rest looked up from reference TRBV5-1 and TRBJ2-7, is KAGVTQTPRYLIKTRGQQVTLSCSPISGHRSVSWYQQTPGQGLQFLFEYFSETQRNKGNFPGRFSGRQFSNSRSEMNVSTLELGDSALYLCASSFEGTGNFPYEQYFGPGTRLTVT.

The chain couples TRBV30 to TRBJ1-5; D remains unclear. This CDR3 contains 13 residues. Germline assignment: CDR1 GTSNPN and CDR2 SVGIG (reference sequence). Trimming removed 4 bases from V and 2 bases from J, with 9 bases in between. The CDR3 sequence: CAWKGAGNQPQHF. DNA for the CDR3: TGTGCCTGGAAGGGAGCGGGCAATCAGCCCCAGCATTTT.

The rearrangement uses TRBV27 and TRBJ2-3; 8 bases fit TRBD2. Per the germline V gene, CDR1 is MNHEY and CDR2 is SMNVEV (reference sequence). J was trimmed by 3 bases and V by 6 bases; bases with no gene match: 2. The CDR3 sequence is 13 residues long. The CDR3 region has the DNA TGTGCCAGCAGGCTAGCGGGTACAGATACGCAGTATTTT. Translation gives CASRLAGTDTQYF.

The chain employs TRBV10-3 and TRBJ1-3, with D uncertain. Germline loops: CDR1 ENHRY, CDR2 SYGVKD. V dropped 7 bases and J dropped 3 bases, with 10 bases sitting between them. The CDR3 runs 13 residues. CDR3: CAITPAVGNTIYF. CDR3 in DNA: TGTGCCATCACCCCGGCAGTTGGAAACACCATATATTTT.

The V gene is TRBV6-5, the J gene TRBJ1-2; 8 nucleotides agree with TRBD1. The V gene end was trimmed by 4 bases and the J gene end by 3 bases; junction bases not matched to a gene: 10. In germline, CDR1 is MNHEY, CDR2 SVGAGI. The CDR3 totals 16 residues. The CDR3 DNA sequence: TGTGCCAGCAGTTCCAGGACAGGGAGAGTTTACTATGGCTACACCTTC. This encodes CASSSRTGRVYYGYTF.

The chain joins TRBV6-5 to TRBJ2-7, with 7 bases identical to TRBD1. With V trimmed by 2 bases and J by 2 bases, 3 bases remained unmatched. The CDR3 spans 14 residues. Germline CDR1 reads MNHEY; CDR2 reads SVGAGI. CDR3 in DNA: TGTGCCAGCAGTTACACTACAGGGGCCTACGAGCAGTACTTC. It is translated as CASSYTTGAYEQYF.

This clone was observed a few times. Here the CDR3 reads CASSYGRDQPQHF. Here the CDR3 DNA reads TGTGCCAGCAGTTACGGACGGGATCAGCCCCAGCATTTT. This rearrangement joins TRBV6-5 to TRBJ1-5, with D hard to call. Between the trimmed V and J ends, which lost 2 bases and 5 bases, there was a span of 7 bases. CDR1 MNHEY and CDR2 SVGAGI come from the germline V gene. This CDR3 region has 13 residues.

CDR3: CASNLDRNTEAFF. The DNA for the CDR3 is TGTGCCAGCAACCTCGACAGAAACACTGAAGCTTTCTTT. The chain combines TRBV2 with TRBJ1-1, with a tentative D call TRBD1 (5 bases). Germline loops: CDR1 SNHLY, CDR2 FYNNEI. V was shortened by 7 bases and J by 2 bases, with 11 bases between the two germline ends. The CDR3 contains 13 residues.

The chain couples TRBV7-9 to TRBJ2-1; TRBD2 matches 7 bases. V lost 0 bases to trimming and J lost 3 bases; unmatched junction nucleotides: 5. Per the germline V gene, CDR1 is SEHNR and CDR2 is FQNEAQ (reference sequence). There are 16 residues in the CDR3. The CDR3 is CASSLAGGGLYNEQFF. In nucleotides, the CDR3 is TGTGCCAGCAGCTTAGCGGGCGGGGGTCTCTACAATGAGCAGTTCTTC. Full variable domain (remainder filled in from reference TRBV7-9 and TRBJ2-1): DTGVSQNPRHKITKRGQNVTFRCDPISEHNRLYWYRQTLGQGPEFLTYFQNEAQLEKSRLLSDRFSAERPKGSFSTLEIQRTEQGDSAMYLCASSLAGGGLYNEQFFGPGTRLTVL.

The chain links TRBV4-3 to TRBJ1-1; no clear D gene. Germline CDR1 and CDR2: LGHNA and YSLEER. The V and J ends lost 1 base and 5 bases respectively, with 11 bases between them. The CDR3 has 14 amino acids. The CDR3 DNA reads TGCGCCAGCAGCCAAGGGCACGGAGGGACTGAAGCTTTCTTT. The encoded protein is CASSQGHGGTEAFF.

This clone was observed once. V and J are TRBV7-2 and TRBJ2-7, with TRBD2 matching 9 bases. The CDR3 sequence is 15 residues long. Germline CDR1 is SGHTA and CDR2 is FQGNSA. V trimming: 2 bases; J trimming: 1 base; junction bases outside the gene matches: 3. The CDR3 DNA reads as TGTGCCAGCAGCTTAACCAGCGGGGGGTCCTACGAGCAGTACTTC. Its protein product is CASSLTSGGSYEQYF. The full variable domain, in which reference TRBV7-2 and TRBJ2-7 provide the parts outside the CDR3, is GAGVSQSPSNKVTEKGKDVELRCDPISGHTALYWYRQSLGQGLEFLIYFQGNSAPDKSGLPSDRFSAERTGGSVSTLTIQRTQQEDSAVYLCASSLTSGGSYEQYFGPGTRLTVT.

CDR3 DNA sequence: TGTGCCAGCAGCCGGGGGGGGCTCTACACCTTC. Its translation: CASSRGGLYTF. V and J are TRBV28 and TRBJ1-2; maybe TRBD1 (6 bases). In germline, CDR1 is MDHEN, CDR2 SYDVKM. V lost 6 bases and J lost 10, with 12 bases in between. The length of the CDR3 is 11 residues.

V is TRBV28 and J is TRBJ2-5, with a tentative D call TRBD2 (6 bases). The CDR3 loop spans 13 amino acids. V lost 6 bases, J lost 3 bases, and 11 bases lay in between. Germline V gene sequence: CDR1 MDHEN, CDR2 SYDVKM. CDR3 DNA sequence: TGTGCCAGCAGCACGGGGGATAAAGAGACCCAGTACTTC. Its protein product is CASSTGDKETQYF.

V usage is TRBV7-9 and J usage is TRBJ1-2; D might be TRBD1 (5 bases). CDR1 and CDR2 from the germline V gene are SEHNR and FQNEAQ (reference sequence). V was shortened by 1 base and J by 8 bases, with 20 bases between the two germline ends. The CDR3 totals 16 residues. CDR3: CASSLETDHGTGGYTF. As DNA, the CDR3 is TGTGCCAGCAGCTTAGAAACGGATCACGGGACTGGAGGCTACACCTTC.

V and J are TRBV5-1 and TRBJ2-5, with TRBD2 matching 11 bases. V trimming: 3 bases; J trimming: 5 bases; junction bases outside the gene matches: 12. The CDR3 is 17 amino acids. CDR1 and CDR2 (germline): SGHRS, YFSETQ. The CDR3 DNA follows: TGCGCCAGCAGCTCAACTAGCGGGAGCTTGAGTTTGGAGACCCAGTACTTC. Encoded protein: CASSSTSGSLSLETQYF.

The J gene is TRBJ2-2, the V gene TRBV5-6; possibly TRBD1 for D (6 bases). CDR3 length: 16 residues. Germline CDR1 SGHDT, CDR2 YYEEEE. V was clipped by 4 bases and J by 4 bases, with 17 bases between them. The chain's CDR3 is CASSLMGTYPTGELFF. The CDR3 region has the DNA TGTGCCAGCAGCCTTATGGGGACATATCCCACCGGGGAGCTGTTTTTT.

The genes are TRBV7-3 and TRBJ2-2, with TRBD2 matching over 10 bases. The germline V gene encodes CDR1 SGHTA and CDR2 FQGTGA. Losses at the gene ends were 6 bases for V and 1 base for J; bases not matched to a gene: 2. This CDR3 is 15 amino acids long. DNA for the CDR3: TGTGCCAGCAGTTGGACTAGCGGGAACACCGGGGAGCTGTTTTTT. It specifies CASSWTSGNTGELFF.

This clone came up a few times. The chain combines TRBV5-1 with TRBJ2-3, with D uncertain. Per the germline V gene, CDR1 is SGHRS and CDR2 is YFSETQ. This CDR3 spans 16 amino acids. The V end lost 0 bases, the J end lost 4 bases, and 15 bases lay between the germline ends. CDR3 sequence (DNA): TGCGCCAGCAGCTTGGTCCCAGGCCTCCGCGCAGATACGCAGTATTTT. Translation: CASSLVPGLRADTQYF.

This sequence joins TRBV4-3 and TRBJ2-1, with D hard to call. The ends were cut back, 2 bases at V and 6 bases at J, with 17 bases in the middle. CDR3 length: 16 amino acids. The germline CDR1 and CDR2 sequences are LGHNA and YSLEER. CDR3 DNA: TGCGCCAGCAGCCAATTATGGACCCCCCGAATCAATGAGCAGTTCTTC. Translation gives CASSQLWTPRINEQFF.